The rows below give T cell receptor beta chains drawn from one sample of a study of shared clonotypes between healthy human individuals. The method was immunoSEQ multiplex PCR; TCRdb's version includes in-frame clones alone and lacks a portion of them. The data contain around 2,000,000 clones, about 94% of them singletons. Sequencing was performed on naive CD8+ T cells sorted from blood. These receptor sequences come from a man aged 18 to 30 in good health. Both conserved end residues are part of each CDR3. D genes are given only for firm matches. Clone size is stated in some rows and not others, as once, few, many or a class when expanded.

clone_size: .; j_call: TRBJ1-5; d_call: TRBD1; v_call: TRBV30; cdr3_nt: TGTGCCTGGAACTTACAGGGGGTTGGCAATCAGCCCCAGCATTTT; cdr3_aa: CAWNLQGVGNQPQHF
clone_size: once; j_call: TRBJ1-1; d_call: .; v_call: TRBV5-8; cdr3_nt: TGTGCCAGCAGCTTGGCTGGGGACACTGAAGCTTTCTTT; cdr3_aa: CASSLAGDTEAFF
clone_size: .; j_call: TRBJ2-4; d_call: TRBD1; v_call: TRBV4-1; cdr3_nt: TGCGCCAGCAGCCAAATGACAGGGATGTCGAACATTCAGTACTTC; cdr3_aa: CASSQMTGMSNIQYF
clone_size: .; j_call: TRBJ2-1; d_call: TRBD2; v_call: TRBV13; cdr3_nt: TGTGCCAGCAGCCCCGATGTGGGACTAGCGGTGTACAATGAGCAGTTCTTC; cdr3_aa: CASSPDVGLAVYNEQFF
clone_size: .; j_call: TRBJ1-5; d_call: .; v_call: TRBV7-6; cdr3_nt: TGTGCCAGCAGCCTCACTCTCCCTAGGGGGTTGAACAATCAGCCCCAGCATTTT; cdr3_aa: CASSLTLPRGLNNQPQHF
clone_size: .; j_call: TRBJ2-5; d_call: TRBD2; v_call: TRBV5-1; cdr3_nt: TGCGCCAGCAGCTTGGCCGCTAGCGGGAGCGTCCGAGAGACCCAGTACTTC; cdr3_aa: CASSLAASGSVRETQYF
clone_size: .; j_call: TRBJ1-2; d_call: .; v_call: TRBV2; cdr3_nt: TGTGCCAGCAGTGATCAACGAGGGGATGGCTACACCTTC; cdr3_aa: CASSDQRGDGYTF
clone_size: .; j_call: TRBJ2-1; d_call: TRBD2; v_call: TRBV30; cdr3_nt: TGTGCCTGGACCCTAGCGGGGGGTCAGGATGAGCAGTTCTTC; cdr3_aa: CAWTLAGGQDEQFF
clone_size: .; j_call: TRBJ2-7; d_call: .; v_call: TRBV4-2; cdr3_nt: TGTGCCAGCAGCCAAGAATTTGGGGGGAGCTCCTACGAGCAGTACTTC; cdr3_aa: CASSQEFGGSSYEQYF
clone_size: .; j_call: TRBJ2-7; d_call: .; v_call: TRBV5-5; cdr3_nt: TGTGCCAGCAGCCTTATCTCCTCCCAGACCTACGAGCAGTACTTC; cdr3_aa: CASSLISSQTYEQYF
clone_size: .; j_call: TRBJ2-7; d_call: .; v_call: TRBV5-1; cdr3_nt: TGCGCCAGCAGCTCAGAACTATCCTACGAGCAGTACTTC; cdr3_aa: CASSSELSYEQYF
clone_size: .; j_call: TRBJ2-7; d_call: .; v_call: TRBV11-2; cdr3_nt: TGTGCCAGCAGCTTCGGTCTCGGGCAGTACTTC; cdr3_aa: CASSFGLGQYF
clone_size: once; j_call: TRBJ1-1; d_call: .; v_call: TRBV9; cdr3_nt: TGTGCCAGCAGCCCTCGCCGAGTGGGGCGCGTCACTGAAGCTTTCTTT; cdr3_aa: CASSPRRVGRVTEAFF
clone_size: .; j_call: TRBJ2-7; d_call: TRBD1; v_call: TRBV5-1; cdr3_nt: TGCGCCAGCAGCAGCAATCCGCCGGGGACAGCCTCCTACGAGCAGTACTTC; cdr3_aa: CASSSNPPGTASYEQYF
clone_size: .; j_call: TRBJ1-5; d_call: .; v_call: TRBV7-9; cdr3_nt: TGTGCCAGCAGCTCCTCAGGGGAACCCAATCAGCCCCAGCATTTT; cdr3_aa: CASSSSGEPNQPQHF